The entry below describes one T cell receptor (beta chain). The target antigen is unknown. This CDR3 comprises 16 residues. The V gene's germline CDR1 is MDHEN and CDR2 SYDVKM. The V end lost 3 bases, the J end lost 0 bases, and 14 bases lay between the germline ends. The treatment denotes: around 19 received Ad26.COV2.S at low or high dose, single or two shots; about 5 received placebo; per-sample allocation not given. Specimens were obtained on day 63 following the first vaccine or placebo injection. Recruitment in Boston yielded a donor of adult age, 18-55 years. This entry is derived from a study of Ad26.COV2.S vaccination and SARS-CoV-2 variants. The wider study: Participants got Ad26.COV2.S intramuscularly, once or twice 56 days apart.

Repertoires were generated with immunoSEQ multiplex PCR, while TCRdb's copy carries only in-frame clones and drops some. In the table there are some 460,000 clones, roughly nine tenths of which are singletons. Study findings and constraints: Researchers cautioned that TCR breadth and depth analyses may have underestimated total T cell responses. Spike-specific TCR breadth in vaccine recipients exceeded that seen in placebo recipients.

This sample comprised peripheral blood, obtained in a trial of Ad26.COV2.S vaccine versus placebo. The J gene is TRBJ1-1, the V gene TRBV28, with D perhaps matching TRBD1 (6 bases). The TCR sequence derives from a person aged 18 to 59 who received the Ad26.COV2.S COVID-19 vaccine or a placebo. The CDR3 loop is CASSFFAGVMNTEAFF. The CDR3 DNA follows: TGTGCCAGCAGTTTTTTCGCAGGGGTTATGAACACTGAAGCTTTCTTT.